The clone carrying this T cell receptor beta chain was seen once. Original data processing: Reference gene primer amplification yielded estimated nucleated cell counts. TCRdb's copy holds only in-frame clones and misses some; the assay was immunoSEQ multiplex PCR. V and J calls and clone size follow that table, whereas D and trimming were derived from the DNA. Here the sample spans around 100,000 clones, just over 85% being singletons. This sample stems from a study of blood T cell repertoires in COVID-19. Study details: Material from acute and convalescent COVID-19 was sourced from the United States, Italy and Spain. T cells, B-cell-depleted T cells, or PBMCs provided the cDNA or gDNA that served as material.

Germline assignment: CDR1 SGHRS and CDR2 YFSETQ. This CDR3 comprises 14 residues. V was cut by 0 bases and J by 1 base, with 7 bases left in between. This chain links TRBV5-1 with TRBJ1-1; no firm D call. The TCR originated in a human donor in a cohort sampled during active COVID-19. Sequenced sample: peripheral blood. The chain's CDR3 is CASSLVPGNTEAFF. CDR3 sequence (DNA): TGCGCCAGCAGCTTGGTCCCAGGGAACACTGAAGCTTTCTTT.